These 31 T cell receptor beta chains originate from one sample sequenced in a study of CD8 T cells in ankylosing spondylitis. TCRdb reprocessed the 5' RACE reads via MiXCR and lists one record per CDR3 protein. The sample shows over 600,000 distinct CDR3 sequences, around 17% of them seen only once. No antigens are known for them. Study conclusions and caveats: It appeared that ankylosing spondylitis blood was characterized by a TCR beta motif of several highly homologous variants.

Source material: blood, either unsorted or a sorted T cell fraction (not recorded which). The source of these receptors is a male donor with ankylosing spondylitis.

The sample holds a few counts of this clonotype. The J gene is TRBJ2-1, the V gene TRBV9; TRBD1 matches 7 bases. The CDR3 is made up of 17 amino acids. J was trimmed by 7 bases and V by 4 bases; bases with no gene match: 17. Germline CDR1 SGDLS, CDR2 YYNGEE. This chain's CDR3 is CASSTRQGGSADNEQFF. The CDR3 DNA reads TGTGCCAGCAGCACACGACAGGGTGGGTCTGCCGATAATGAGCAGTTCTTC.

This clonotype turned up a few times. CDR3 region: CASSQDSSLAGGQETQYF. CDR3 bases: TGTGCCAGCAGCCAAGATTCGTCGCTAGCGGGGGGACAAGAGACCCAGTACTTC. J is TRBJ2-5 and V is TRBV4-2; TRBD2 matches at 11 bases. J was trimmed by 2 bases and V by 0 bases; bases with no gene match: 8. The CDR3 spans 18 residues. The V gene's germline CDR1 is LGHNA and CDR2 YNFKEQ.

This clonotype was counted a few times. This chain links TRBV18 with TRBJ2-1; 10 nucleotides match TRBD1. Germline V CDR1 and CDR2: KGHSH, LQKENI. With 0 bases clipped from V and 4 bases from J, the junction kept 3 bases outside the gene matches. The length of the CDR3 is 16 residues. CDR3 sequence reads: CASSPPDRGEYNEQFF. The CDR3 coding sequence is TGTGCCAGCTCACCACCGGACAGGGGGGAATACAATGAGCAGTTCTTC.

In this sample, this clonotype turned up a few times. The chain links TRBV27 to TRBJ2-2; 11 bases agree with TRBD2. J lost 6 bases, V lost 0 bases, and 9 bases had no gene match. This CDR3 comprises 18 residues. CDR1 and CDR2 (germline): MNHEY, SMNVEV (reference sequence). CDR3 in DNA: TGTGCCAGCAGTTTATCGGGGCTAGCGGGGGGTGAGGCCGGGGAGCTGTTTTTT. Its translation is CASSLSGLAGGEAGELFF.

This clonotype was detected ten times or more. CDR3 bases: TGCGCCAGCAGCTTGGCACTATCTAGCGGTGGAGATACGCAGTATTTT. Translated: CASSLALSSGGDTQYF. The V and J genes are TRBV5-1 and TRBJ2-3, with 7 bases lining up with TRBD2. Germline V CDR1 and CDR2: SGHRS, YFSETQ. The V segment lost 0 bases and the J segment 5 bases; nucleotides outside the gene matches: 9. This CDR3 region has 16 residues.

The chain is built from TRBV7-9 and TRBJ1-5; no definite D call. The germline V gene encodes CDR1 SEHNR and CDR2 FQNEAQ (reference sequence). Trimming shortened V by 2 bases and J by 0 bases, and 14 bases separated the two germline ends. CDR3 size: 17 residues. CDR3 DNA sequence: TGTGCCAGCAGCTTATATCCTTCGGGGTATAGCAATCAGCCCCAGCATTTT. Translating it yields CASSLYPSGYSNQPQHF.

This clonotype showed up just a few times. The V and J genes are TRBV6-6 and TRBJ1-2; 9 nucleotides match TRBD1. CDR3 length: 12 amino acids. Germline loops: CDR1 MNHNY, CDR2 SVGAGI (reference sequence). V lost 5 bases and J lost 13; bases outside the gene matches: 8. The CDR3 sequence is CASSGTGTICTF. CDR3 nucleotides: TGTGCCAGCAGTGGGACAGGGACGATTTGCACCTTC.

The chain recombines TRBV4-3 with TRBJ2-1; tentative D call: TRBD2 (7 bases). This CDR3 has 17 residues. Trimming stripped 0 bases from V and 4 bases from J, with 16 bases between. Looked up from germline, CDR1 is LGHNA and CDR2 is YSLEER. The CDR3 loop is CASSQDRLQGGYNEQFF. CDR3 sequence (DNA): TGCGCCAGCAGCCAAGATCGACTACAGGGAGGGTACAATGAGCAGTTCTTC.

CDR3 loop: CASSELSYEQYF. The CDR3 DNA sequence: TGCGCCAGCAGCGAGCTCTCCTACGAGCAGTACTTC. The chain uses TRBV5-1 and TRBJ2-7; D is ambiguous. Trimming cost V 4 bases and J 0 bases, with 5 bases left between them. Germline V lookup: CDR1 SGHRS, CDR2 YFSETQ. The CDR3 length is 12 residues.

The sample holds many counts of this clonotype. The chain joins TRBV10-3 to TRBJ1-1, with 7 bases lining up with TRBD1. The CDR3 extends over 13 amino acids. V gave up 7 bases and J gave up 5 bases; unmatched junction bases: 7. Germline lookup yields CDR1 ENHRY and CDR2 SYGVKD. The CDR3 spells CAITLGGQTEAFF. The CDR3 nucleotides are TGTGCCATCACCTTAGGGGGCCAGACTGAAGCTTTCTTT.

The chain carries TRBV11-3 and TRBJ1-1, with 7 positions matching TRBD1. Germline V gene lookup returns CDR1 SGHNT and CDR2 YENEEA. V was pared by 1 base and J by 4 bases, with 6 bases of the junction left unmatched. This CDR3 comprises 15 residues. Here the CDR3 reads CASSLVGQGGTEAFF. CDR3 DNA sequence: TGTGCCAGCAGCTTAGTTGGGCAGGGGGGCACTGAAGCTTTCTTT. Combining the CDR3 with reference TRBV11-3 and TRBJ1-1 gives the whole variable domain EAGVVQSPRYKIIEKKQPVAFWCNPISGHNTLYWYLQNLGQGPELLIRYENEEAVDDSQLPKDRFSAERLKGVDSTLKIQPAELGDSAVYLCASSLVGQGGTEAFFGQGTRLTVV.

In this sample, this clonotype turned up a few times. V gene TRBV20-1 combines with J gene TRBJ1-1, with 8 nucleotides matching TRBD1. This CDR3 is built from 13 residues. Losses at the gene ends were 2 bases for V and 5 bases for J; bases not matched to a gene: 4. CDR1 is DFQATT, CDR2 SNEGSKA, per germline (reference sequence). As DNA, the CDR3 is TGCAGTGCTAGACAGGGGGCGCGAACTGAAGCTTTCTTT. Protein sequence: CSARQGARTEAFF.

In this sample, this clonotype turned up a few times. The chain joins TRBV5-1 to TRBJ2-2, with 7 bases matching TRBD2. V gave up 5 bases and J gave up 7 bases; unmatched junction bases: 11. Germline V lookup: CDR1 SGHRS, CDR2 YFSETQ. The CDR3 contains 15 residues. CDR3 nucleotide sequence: TGCGCCAGCAGACACGGGGGGTCGATTGTCGGGGAGCTGTTTTTT. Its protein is CASRHGGSIVGELFF.

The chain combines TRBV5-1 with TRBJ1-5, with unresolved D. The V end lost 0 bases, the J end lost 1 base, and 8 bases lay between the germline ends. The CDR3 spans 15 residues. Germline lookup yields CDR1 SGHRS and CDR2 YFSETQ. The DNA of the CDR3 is TGCGCCAGCAGCTTGGCCAGTGGGAGCAATCAGCCCCAGCATTTT. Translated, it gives CASSLASGSNQPQHF.

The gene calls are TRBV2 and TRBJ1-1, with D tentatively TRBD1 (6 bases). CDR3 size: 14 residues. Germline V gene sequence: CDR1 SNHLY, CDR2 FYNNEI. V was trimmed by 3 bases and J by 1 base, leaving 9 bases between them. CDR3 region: CASSDWGANTEAFF. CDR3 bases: TGTGCCAGCAGTGACTGGGGGGCGAACACTGAAGCTTTCTTT.

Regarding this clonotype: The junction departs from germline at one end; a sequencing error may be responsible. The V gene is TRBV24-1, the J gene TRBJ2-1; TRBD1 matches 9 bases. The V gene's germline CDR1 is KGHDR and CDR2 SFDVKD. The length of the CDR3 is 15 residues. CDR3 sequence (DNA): TGTGCCACCAGTGATCGGACAGGGGCGGACAATAAGCAGTTCTTC. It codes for CATSDRTGADNKQFF.

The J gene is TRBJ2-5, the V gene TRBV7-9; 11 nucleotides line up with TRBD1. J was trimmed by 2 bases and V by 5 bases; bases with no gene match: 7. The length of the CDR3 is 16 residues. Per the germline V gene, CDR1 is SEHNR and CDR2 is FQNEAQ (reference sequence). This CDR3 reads CASSGWTGGEQETQYF. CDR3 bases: TGTGCCAGCAGCGGATGGACAGGGGGCGAGCAAGAGACCCAGTACTTC.

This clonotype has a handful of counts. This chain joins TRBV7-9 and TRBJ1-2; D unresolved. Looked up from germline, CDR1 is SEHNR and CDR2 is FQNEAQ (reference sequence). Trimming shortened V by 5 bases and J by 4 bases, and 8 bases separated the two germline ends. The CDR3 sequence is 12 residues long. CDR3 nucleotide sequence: TGTGCCAGCAGCCAGAACACCTATGGCTACACCTTC. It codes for CASSQNTYGYTF.

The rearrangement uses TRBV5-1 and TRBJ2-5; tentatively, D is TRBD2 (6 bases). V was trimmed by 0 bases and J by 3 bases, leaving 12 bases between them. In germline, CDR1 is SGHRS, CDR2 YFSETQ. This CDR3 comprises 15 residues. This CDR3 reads CASSLAAGRKETQYF. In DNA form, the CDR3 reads TGCGCCAGCAGCTTGGCGGCGGGGCGCAAAGAGACCCAGTACTTC.

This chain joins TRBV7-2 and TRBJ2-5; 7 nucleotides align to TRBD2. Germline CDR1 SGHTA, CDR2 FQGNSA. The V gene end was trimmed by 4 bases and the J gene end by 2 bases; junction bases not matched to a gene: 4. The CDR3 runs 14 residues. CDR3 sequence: CASSSGLPQETQYF. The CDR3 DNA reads TGTGCCAGCAGCTCGGGACTACCTCAAGAGACCCAGTACTTC. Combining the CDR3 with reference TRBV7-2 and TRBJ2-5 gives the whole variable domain GAGVSQSPSNKVTEKGKDVELRCDPISGHTALYWYRQSLGQGLEFLIYFQGNSAPDKSGLPSDRFSAERTGGSVSTLTIQRTQQEDSAVYLCASSSGLPQETQYFGPGTRLLVL.

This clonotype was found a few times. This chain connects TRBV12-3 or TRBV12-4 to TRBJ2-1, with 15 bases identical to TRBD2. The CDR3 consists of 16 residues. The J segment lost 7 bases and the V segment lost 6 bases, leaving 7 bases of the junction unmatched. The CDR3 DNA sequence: TGTGCCAGCAGACCGGGACTAGCGGGAGGTTGGAATGAGCAGTTCTTC. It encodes CASRPGLAGGWNEQFF.

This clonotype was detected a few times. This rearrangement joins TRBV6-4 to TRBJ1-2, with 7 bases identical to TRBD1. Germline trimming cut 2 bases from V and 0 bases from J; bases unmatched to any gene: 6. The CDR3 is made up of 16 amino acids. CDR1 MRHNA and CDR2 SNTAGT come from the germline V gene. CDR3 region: CASSDRRGQPNYGYTF. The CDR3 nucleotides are TGTGCCAGCAGTGACCGCCGGGGACAGCCTAACTATGGCTACACCTTC.

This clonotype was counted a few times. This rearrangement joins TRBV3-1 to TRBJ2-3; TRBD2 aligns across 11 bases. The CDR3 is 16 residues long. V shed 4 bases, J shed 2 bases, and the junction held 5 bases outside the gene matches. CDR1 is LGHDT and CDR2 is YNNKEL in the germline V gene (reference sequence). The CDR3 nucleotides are TGTGCCAGCAGCCTCTTTAGCGGGGGGGACACAGATACGCAGTATTTT. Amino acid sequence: CASSLFSGGDTDTQYF.

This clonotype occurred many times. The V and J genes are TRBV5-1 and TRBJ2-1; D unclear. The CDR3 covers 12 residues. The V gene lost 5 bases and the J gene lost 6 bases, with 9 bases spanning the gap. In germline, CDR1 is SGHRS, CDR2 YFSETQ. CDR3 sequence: CASRYSVNEQFF. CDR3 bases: TGCGCCAGCAGGTACAGTGTCAATGAGCAGTTCTTC.

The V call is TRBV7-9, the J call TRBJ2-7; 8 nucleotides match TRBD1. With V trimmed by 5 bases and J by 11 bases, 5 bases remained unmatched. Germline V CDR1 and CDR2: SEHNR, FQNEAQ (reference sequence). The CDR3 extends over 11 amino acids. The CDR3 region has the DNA TGTGCCAGCAGCGGTTCACAGGGGGAGTACTTC. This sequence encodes CASSGSQGEYF.

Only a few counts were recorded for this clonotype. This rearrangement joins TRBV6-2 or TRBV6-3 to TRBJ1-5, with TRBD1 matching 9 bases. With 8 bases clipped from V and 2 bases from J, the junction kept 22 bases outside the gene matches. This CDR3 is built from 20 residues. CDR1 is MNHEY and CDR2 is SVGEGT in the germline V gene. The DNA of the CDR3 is TGTGCCAGCGGTACGATACAGGGGGCGCGGGGGTCTTATGGCAATCAGCCCCAGCATTTT. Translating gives CASGTIQGARGSYGNQPQHF.

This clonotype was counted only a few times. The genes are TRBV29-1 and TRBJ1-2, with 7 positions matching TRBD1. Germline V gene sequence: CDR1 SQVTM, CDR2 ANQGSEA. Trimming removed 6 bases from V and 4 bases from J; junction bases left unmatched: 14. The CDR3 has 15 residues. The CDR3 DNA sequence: TGCAGCGTCGATACTCGACAGGGAGGCCGCTATGGCTACACCTTC. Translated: CSVDTRQGGRYGYTF.

CDR3 sequence: CASSQDGRRTYRSEQFF. DNA for the CDR3: TGTGCCAGCAGCCAGGACGGGCGCCGTACTTACCGGAGTGAGCAGTTCTTC. The chain employs TRBV3-1 and TRBJ2-1; D is undetermined. The V and J ends lost 3 bases and 9 bases respectively, with 24 bases between them. This CDR3 is built from 17 residues. Germline V CDR1 and CDR2: LGHDT, YNNKEL (reference sequence).

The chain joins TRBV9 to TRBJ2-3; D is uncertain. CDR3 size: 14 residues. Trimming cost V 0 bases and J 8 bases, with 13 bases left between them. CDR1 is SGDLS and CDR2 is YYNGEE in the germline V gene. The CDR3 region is CASSVESPVGTQYF. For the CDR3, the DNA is TGTGCCAGCAGCGTAGAGAGCCCGGTGGGTACGCAGTATTTT.

The CDR3 here is CASSLSPHKDNEQFF. CDR3 DNA: TGTGCCAGCAGTTTATCCCCTCACAAGGATAATGAGCAGTTCTTC. This chain joins TRBV28 and TRBJ2-1; D unclear. This CDR3 is 15 amino acids long. The ends were cut back, 1 base at V and 7 bases at J, with 14 bases in the middle. Germline CDR1 MDHEN, CDR2 SYDVKM.

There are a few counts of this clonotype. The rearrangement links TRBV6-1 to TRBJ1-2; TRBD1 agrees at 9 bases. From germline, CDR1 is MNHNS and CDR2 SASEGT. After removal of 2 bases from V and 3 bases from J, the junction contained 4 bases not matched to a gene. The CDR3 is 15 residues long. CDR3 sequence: CASSEPWDRDYGYTF. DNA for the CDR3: TGTGCCAGCAGTGAACCCTGGGACAGGGACTATGGCTACACCTTC.